The next 21 T cell receptor beta chains were all read from a single sample in a study of T cells in localized non-small cell lung cancer. This table comes from immunoSEQ multiplex PCR, and its TCRdb copy is limited to in-frame clones, with some not included. The sample lists fewer than 35,000 clones; 90% to 95% were seen once. Sequenced material: peripheral blood, taken before any cancer treatment. The origin of the receptors is a woman aged 35-75 years with stage I lung adenocarcinoma.

The rearrangement links TRBV6-1 to TRBJ2-1, with D perhaps given as TRBD1 or TRBD2 (5 bases each). The germline CDR1 and CDR2 sequences are MNHNS and SASEGT. Deletions cut 10 bases from V and 7 bases from J, with 20 bases between. The CDR3 contains 14 residues. The CDR3 nucleotides are TGTGCCATCTTACGTGGGGGTAGATCTAATGAGCAGTTCTTC. Encoded protein: CAILRGGRSNEQFF.

The genes are TRBV18 and TRBJ2-5; D may be TRBD1 (5 bases). The CDR3 is made up of 14 amino acids. Germline CDR1 reads KGHSH; CDR2 reads LQKENI. Trimming stripped 1 base from V and 3 bases from J, with 9 bases between. The CDR3 nucleotides read TGTGCCAGCTCACCACGAACCAGGGAAGAGACCCAGTACTTC. Amino acids: CASSPRTREETQYF.

The rearrangement links TRBV6-6 to TRBJ2-3; no clear D. This CDR3 is 12 amino acids long. CDR1 and CDR2 from the germline V gene are MNHNY and SVGAGI (reference sequence). Trimming left V 5 bases short and J 2 bases short, with 5 bases between. The DNA of the CDR3 is TGTGCCAGCAGTCCAACCACAGATACGCAGTATTTT. Translating gives CASSPTTDTQYF.

This chain joins TRBV7-8 and TRBJ1-4; D possibly corresponds to TRBD1 (5 bases). V was shortened by 2 bases and J by 8 bases, with 21 bases between the two germline ends. The CDR3 spans 17 residues. The V gene's germline CDR1 is SGHVS and CDR2 FQNEAQ. The CDR3 loop is CASSLRLTGYPDEKLFF. The CDR3 DNA follows: TGTGCCAGCAGCTTAAGGCTAACAGGCTATCCAGACGAAAAACTGTTTTTT.

The chain recombines TRBV7-2 with TRBJ2-7; D is unresolved. CDR3 length: 12 amino acids. Trimming removed 5 bases from V and 6 bases from J, with 11 bases in between. CDR1 SGHTA and CDR2 FQGNSA come from the germline V gene. The CDR3 region is CASSLDRREQYF. The CDR3 region has the DNA TGTGCCAGCAGCCTTGACCGACGCGAGCAGTACTTC.

J is TRBJ2-3 and V is TRBV29-1, with no clear D. CDR1 and CDR2 from the germline V gene are SQVTM and ANQGSEA. The ends were cut back, 1 base at V and 0 bases at J, with 11 bases in the middle. This CDR3 contains 15 residues. The CDR3 spells CSVEGLPGSTDTQYF. CDR3 DNA sequence: TGCAGCGTTGAAGGCCTGCCGGGCAGCACAGATACGCAGTATTTT.

This clone appeared a few times. The chain combines TRBV19 with TRBJ2-1, with D hard to call. Germline V gene lookup returns CDR1 LNHDA and CDR2 SQIVND (reference sequence). The germline V and J ends were trimmed by 4 bases and 4 bases, with 5 bases remaining between them. The CDR3 runs 12 residues. CDR3 region: CASSTGYNEQFF. The CDR3 DNA is TGTGCCAGTAGTACTGGATACAATGAGCAGTTCTTC.

The chain uses TRBV28 and TRBJ2-4; 8 bases are a match to TRBD1. The trim removed 5 bases at V and 7 bases at J, leaving 10 bases unmatched. Germline CDR1 is MDHEN and CDR2 is SYDVKM. The CDR3 is made up of 15 amino acids. CDR3 region: CASSPRGQGGNIQYF. CDR3 bases: TGTGCCAGCAGTCCCCGAGGACAGGGTGGGAACATTCAGTACTTC.

As DNA, the CDR3 is TGTGCTAGTGGTTTGGGGACAGGCCGGTCAGAGCAGTTCTTC. It translates to CASGLGTGRSEQFF. The chain recombines TRBV12-5 with TRBJ2-1; TRBD1 aligns across 7 bases. The CDR3 extends over 14 amino acids. The J segment lost 10 bases and the V segment lost 1 base, leaving 7 bases of the junction unmatched. The germline CDR1 and CDR2 sequences are LGHNT and FRNRAP. Looking up the rest from reference TRBV12-5 and TRBJ2-1 gives the full variable domain: DARVTQTPRHKVTEMGQEVTMRCQPILGHNTVFWYRQTMMQGLELLAYFRNRAPLDDSGMPKDRFSAEMPDATLATLKIQPSEPRDSAVYFCASGLGTGRSEQFFGPGTRLTVL.

The V gene is TRBV7-2, the J gene TRBJ2-1, with D tentatively TRBD1 or TRBD2 (5 bases each). This CDR3 spans 14 amino acids. Looked up from germline, CDR1 is SGHTA and CDR2 is FQGNSA. V shed 1 base and J shed 13 bases, with 17 bases lying between them. The CDR3 sequence is CASSLESIGGRQFF. The CDR3, as DNA: TGTGCCAGCAGCTTAGAAAGTATTGGGGGACGTCAGTTCTTC.

This chain uses TRBV7-2 with TRBJ2-3; TRBD2 agrees at 11 bases. CDR3 length: 16 amino acids. After removal of 1 base from V and 6 bases from J, the junction contained 6 bases not matched to a gene. CDR1 is SGHTA and CDR2 is FQGNSA in the germline V gene. The CDR3 reads CASSLGSGGALDTQYF. Written as DNA, the CDR3 is TGTGCCAGCAGCTTAGGTAGCGGGGGGGCGTTGGATACGCAGTATTTT.

This sequence joins TRBV27 and TRBJ1-2, with 7 nucleotides matching TRBD1. The germline CDR1 and CDR2 sequences are MNHEY and SMNVEV (reference sequence). CDR3 length equals 14 residues. V trimming: 5 bases; J trimming: 8 bases; junction bases outside the gene matches: 11. The CDR3 nucleotides are TGTGCCAGCAGTGCAAGACAGGGCCATTCGGGCTACACCTTC. Translation gives CASSARQGHSGYTF.

V usage is TRBV18 and J usage is TRBJ2-3; 7 bases line up with TRBD1. The CDR3 has 14 amino acids. Germline-derived CDR1 and CDR2 are KGHSH and LQKENI. V dropped 3 bases and J dropped 6; count of bases not matched to a gene: 6. The CDR3 sequence is CASSPPPGGDTQYF. DNA of the CDR3: TGTGCCAGCTCACCGCCGCCAGGGGGTGATACGCAGTATTTT.

The chain combines TRBV9 with TRBJ2-1; possibly TRBD1 or TRBD2 for D (6 bases each). Trimming removed 2 bases at V and 11 bases at J, with 20 bases between. Germline V gene sequence: CDR1 SGDLS, CDR2 YYNGEE. CDR3 size: 15 residues. CDR3 protein: CASSVDGREGGKQFF. The DNA for the CDR3 is TGTGCCAGCAGCGTTGATGGCAGAGAGGGGGGCAAGCAGTTCTTC.

The chain recombines TRBV16 with TRBJ1-1; D may be TRBD1 (5 bases). Germline lookup yields CDR1 KGHSY and CDR2 FQNENV. The CDR3 covers 14 residues. V was shortened by 2 bases and J by 9 bases, with 16 bases between the two germline ends. The CDR3 coding sequence is TGTGCCAGCAGCCAAGGGACCGCTGGCCTCAAAGCTTTCTTT. As protein: CASSQGTAGLKAFF.

The chain uses TRBV7-2 and TRBJ2-3; D gene uncertain. The germline V and J ends were trimmed by 6 bases and 0 bases, with 16 bases remaining between them. The CDR3 consists of 16 residues. The germline CDR1 and CDR2 sequences are SGHTA and FQGNSA. This CDR3 is CASSSAVYWSTDTQYF. The CDR3 DNA sequence: TGTGCCAGCAGTTCCGCGGTGTATTGGAGCACAGATACGCAGTATTTT.

This clone was seen a single time. The chain is built from TRBV13 and TRBJ1-2; TRBD1 matches 7 bases. Unmatched junction bases numbered 2, after V lost 1 base and J lost 6 bases. Germline V gives CDR1 PRHDT, CDR2 FYEKMQ (reference sequence). The CDR3 extends over 13 amino acids. CDR3 DNA: TGTGCCAGCAGCTTAGCAGGGGGTGATGGCTACACCTTC. As protein: CASSLAGGDGYTF.

The rearrangement uses TRBV5-1 and TRBJ1-1; no reliable D call. The V gene lost 1 base and the J gene lost 1 base, with 14 bases spanning the gap. CDR3 length equals 16 residues. Looked up from germline, CDR1 is SGHRS and CDR2 is YFSETQ. CDR3 sequence: CASSLLSEIGNTEAFF. Written as DNA, the CDR3 is TGCGCCAGCAGCTTGTTGTCGGAGATAGGGAACACTGAAGCTTTCTTT.

The rearrangement links TRBV25-1 to TRBJ2-1; 9 nucleotides match TRBD2. The CDR3 runs to 14 residues. J gave up 10 bases and V 3 bases, and 7 bases lay outside the gene matches. Germline V gives CDR1 MGHDK, CDR2 SYGVNS. CDR3 sequence: CASSELLAGDEQFF. CDR3 DNA: TGTGCCAGCAGTGAGTTATTAGCGGGAGACGAGCAGTTCTTC. The variable domain in full, completed from reference TRBV25-1 and TRBJ2-1, reads EADIYQTPRYLVIGTGKKITLECSQTMGHDKMYWYQQDPGMELHLIHYSYGVNSTEKGDLSSESTVSRIRTEHFPLTLESARPSHTSQYLCASSELLAGDEQFFGPGTRLTVL.

This sequence joins TRBV7-2 and TRBJ2-3; D is unresolved. The V gene lost 0 bases and the J gene lost 0 bases, with 1 base spanning the gap. The CDR3 contains 13 residues. Germline CDR1 SGHTA, CDR2 FQGNSA. The CDR3 DNA is TGTGCCAGCAGCTTAGCCAGCACAGATACGCAGTATTTT. Translating it yields CASSLASTDTQYF.

J is TRBJ2-1 and V is TRBV5-5, with D perhaps being TRBD1 or TRBD2 (6 bases each). This CDR3 comprises 18 residues. Germline V gene lookup returns CDR1 SGHKS and CDR2 YYEKEE (reference sequence). V shed 1 base and J shed 0 bases, with 17 bases lying between them. The CDR3 DNA is TGTGCCAGCAGCTTGAGGAACAGGGACTCAAGCTCCTACAATGAGCAGTTCTTC. Translating it yields CASSLRNRDSSSYNEQFF.